A single sample is the source of the 20 T cell receptor beta chains below, sequenced in a study of beta chain features in type 1 diabetes. cDNA synthesis used the whole RNA isolate, giving expressed TCRB sequences. Assay used: immunoSEQ multiplex PCR; TCRdb lists only in-frame clones, some missing. The data hold under 950,000 clones, with roughly a sixth observed a single time. Source material: naive CD4+ T cells from blood. These receptors were taken from a woman between 18 and 29 years old in good health.

This clone has more than one count but fewer than ten. The chain employs TRBV10-3 and TRBJ1-4, with D unresolved. The CDR3 is 15 amino acids. Germline loops: CDR1 ENHRY, CDR2 SYGVKD. The V gene lost 0 bases and the J gene lost 4 bases, with 9 bases spanning the gap. As DNA, the CDR3 is TGTGCCATCAGTGAGTCGATGCTCGGTAATGAAAAACTGTTTTTT. Translating it yields CAISESMLGNEKLFF.

J is TRBJ2-1 and V is TRBV9, with 12 nucleotides matching TRBD2. The CDR3 runs to 15 residues. Germline assignment: CDR1 SGDLS and CDR2 YYNGEE. Unmatched junction bases numbered 2, after V lost 0 bases and J lost 7 bases. In nucleotides, the CDR3 is TGTGCCAGCAGCGTAGGGACTAGCGGGGAGAATGAGCAGTTCTTC. This codes for CASSVGTSGENEQFF.

This sequence joins TRBV19 and TRBJ2-7; TRBD2 matches at 7 bases. The CDR3 extends over 14 amino acids. Germline CDR1 is LNHDA and CDR2 is SQIVND (reference sequence). Trimming removed 5 bases from V and 3 bases from J; junction bases left unmatched: 7. CDR3 amino acids: CASSAGVPIYEQYF. In nucleotides, the CDR3 is TGTGCCAGTAGTGCGGGAGTTCCTATCTACGAGCAGTACTTC.

The chain is built from TRBV5-1 and TRBJ2-5, with D possibly being TRBD2 (6 bases). Germline V CDR1 and CDR2: SGHRS, YFSETQ. The V and J ends lost 2 bases and 6 bases respectively, with 20 bases between them. This CDR3 has 16 amino acids. The CDR3 nucleotides read TGCGCCAGCAGCTTAGGGCGAAGTGCGGGAAGACAGACCCAGTACTTC. Amino acid sequence: CASSLGRSAGRQTQYF.

This clone has just a few counts. J is TRBJ2-1 and V is TRBV11-1, with TRBD2 as a possible D gene (6 bases). V lost 7 bases, J lost 2 bases, and 15 bases lay in between. This CDR3 comprises 15 residues. The germline CDR1 and CDR2 sequences are SGHAT and FQDESV (reference sequence). The CDR3 coding sequence is TGTGCCAGCACCACGCGAGGGACTGCCTACAATGAGCAGTTCTTC. Encoded protein: CASTTRGTAYNEQFF.

The chain links TRBV6-6 to TRBJ2-2; 7 nucleotides line up with TRBD2. The V segment lost 3 bases and the J segment 2 bases; nucleotides outside the gene matches: 3. This CDR3 contains 15 residues. Germline V gene sequence: CDR1 MNHNY, CDR2 SVGAGI (reference sequence). In DNA, the CDR3 is TGTGCCAGCAGTTATGCTAGCGGTAACACCGGGGAGCTGTTTTTT. Translating gives CASSYASGNTGELFF.

This clone was seen a few times. V usage is TRBV28 and J usage is TRBJ2-7; 8 bases agree with TRBD1. Unmatched junction bases numbered 16, after V lost 5 bases and J lost 4 bases. The CDR3 is 17 amino acids. Germline lookup yields CDR1 MDHEN and CDR2 SYDVKM. The CDR3 nucleotides read TGTGCCAGCAGTCCCCTGGGTGGGACAGGACGATCGTACGAGCAGTACTTC. Its translation: CASSPLGGTGRSYEQYF.

This rearrangement joins TRBV9 to TRBJ2-1, with a tentative D call TRBD2 (6 bases). The CDR3 runs to 16 residues. With 2 bases removed from V and 5 bases from J, the gap between germline ends came to 17 bases. CDR1 is SGDLS, CDR2 YYNGEE, per germline. CDR3 DNA sequence: TGTGCCAGCAGCGTGGGGGGACTCCTTTATAACAATGAGCAGTTCTTC. Translation gives CASSVGGLLYNNEQFF.

The chain carries TRBV5-4 and TRBJ2-3, with TRBD2 matching 12 bases. Germline CDR1 and CDR2: SGHNT and YYREEE (reference sequence). CDR3 length: 16 residues. After removal of 0 bases from V and 5 bases from J, the junction contained 4 bases not matched to a gene. The CDR3 coding sequence is TGTGCCAGCAGCTTGGGACTAGCGGGAGCCGAAGATACGCAGTATTTT. Residues: CASSLGLAGAEDTQYF. Full variable domain (missing parts from reference TRBV5-4 and TRBJ2-3): ETGVTQSPTHLIKTRGQQVTLRCSSQSGHNTVSWYQQALGQGPQFIFQYYREEENGRGNFPPRFSGLQFPNYSSELNVNALELDDSALYLCASSLGLAGAEDTQYFGPGTRLTVL.

This sequence joins TRBV29-1 and TRBJ2-2; D unresolved. Germline V gene sequence: CDR1 SQVTM, CDR2 ANQGSEA. Trimming left V 4 bases short and J 4 bases short, with 4 bases between. The CDR3 runs 11 residues. As DNA, the CDR3 is TGCAGCGTTGCCGGCACCGGGGAGCTGTTTTTT. Translation gives CSVAGTGELFF.

The chain employs TRBV7-2 and TRBJ1-5; D not resolved. The germline V gene encodes CDR1 SGHTA and CDR2 FQGNSA. There are 15 residues in the CDR3. The V end was cut by 1 base, the J end by 7 bases, with 14 bases between. DNA for the CDR3: TGTGCCAGCAGCTTAGGACATTACCAGGCACAGCCCCAGCATTTT. This sequence encodes CASSLGHYQAQPQHF.

This sequence joins TRBV7-6 and TRBJ2-7, with D possibly matching TRBD2 (5 bases). Germline V CDR1 and CDR2: SGHVS, FNYEAQ. This CDR3 has 14 amino acids. The ends were cut back, 5 bases at V and 3 bases at J, with 14 bases in the middle. CDR3 protein: CASSQASTLYEQYF. The CDR3, as DNA: TGTGCCAGCAGCCAGGCTAGCACGCTCTACGAGCAGTACTTC.

This clone was detected a few times. J is TRBJ2-7 and V is TRBV11-2; TRBD1 aligns across 8 bases. The junction had 7 bases not matched to a gene; V was cut back by 6 bases and J by 3 bases. CDR1 and CDR2 from the germline V gene are SGHAT and FQNNGV. This CDR3 is built from 14 residues. Here the CDR3 DNA reads TGTGCCAGCAGTGCAGGGGGCTCTTTCTACGAGCAGTACTTC. This sequence encodes CASSAGGSFYEQYF.

The chain uses TRBV27 and TRBJ1-4, with a possible D match to TRBD1 (5 bases). This CDR3 has 15 residues. V was shortened by 0 bases and J by 7 bases, with 12 bases between the two germline ends. CDR1 is MNHEY, CDR2 SMNVEV, per germline (reference sequence). DNA for the CDR3: TGTGCCAGCAGTTTATCTTGGGGGTTTGGTGAAAAACTGTTTTTT. Amino acids: CASSLSWGFGEKLFF. The full variable domain, completed using reference TRBV27 and TRBJ1-4, is EAQVTQNPRYLITVTGKKLTVTCSQNMNHEYMSWYRQDPGLGLRQIYYSMNVEVTDKGDVPEGYKVSRKEKRNFPLILESPSPNQTSLYFCASSLSWGFGEKLFFGSGTQLSVL.

The rearrangement joins TRBV7-9 to TRBJ2-4; D uncertain. V was cut by 1 base and J by 11 bases, with 6 bases left in between. The germline CDR1 and CDR2 sequences are SEHNR and FQNEAQ (reference sequence). This CDR3 has 11 residues. The CDR3 bases are TGTGCCAGCAGCTTAGGTTACTTTCAGTACTTC. Its protein product is CASSLGYFQYF.

This clone has just one count. The chain is built from TRBV15 and TRBJ1-5, with D unclear. Germline values: CDR1 LNHNV, CDR2 YYDKDF (reference sequence). This CDR3 contains 17 residues. The V end was cut by 0 bases, the J end by 2 bases, with 14 bases between. This CDR3 reads CATSREEVVSGNQPQHF. The CDR3 DNA is TGTGCCACCAGCAGAGAGGAGGTAGTGAGCGGCAATCAGCCCCAGCATTTT. The entire variable domain, with the rest obtained from reference TRBV15 and TRBJ1-5, is as follows: DAMVIQNPRYQVTQFGKPVTLSCSQTLNHNVMYWYQQKSSQAPKLLFHYYDKDFNNEADTPDNFQSRRPNTSFCFLDIRSPGLGDTAMYLCATSREEVVSGNQPQHFGDGTRLSIL.

CDR3 coding DNA: TGTGCCAGCAGCTTGCCCCGGAGACTAGCGGGAGCCTCCTACAATGAGCAGTTCTTC. Translating gives CASSLPRRLAGASYNEQFF. The gene calls are TRBV7-2 and TRBJ2-1; 12 nucleotides match TRBD2. The V gene end was trimmed by 3 bases and the J gene end by 0 bases; junction bases not matched to a gene: 9. The CDR3 contains 19 residues. Per germline, CDR1 SGHTA and CDR2 FQGNSA.

The chain uses TRBV5-6 and TRBJ2-3, with D possibly TRBD2 on 5 matching bases. In germline, CDR1 is SGHDT, CDR2 YYEEEE. The CDR3 extends over 14 amino acids. The ends were cut back, 0 bases at V and 5 bases at J, with 10 bases in the middle. CDR3 sequence reads: CASSLVLAGDTQYF. CDR3 sequence (DNA): TGTGCCAGCAGCTTGGTTCTTGCGGGAGATACGCAGTATTTT.

This clone was seen more than once but under ten times. Other DNA sequences within the sample encode an identical CDR3. The chain is built from TRBV7-9 and TRBJ1-5, with D unresolved. Germline CDR1 SEHNR, CDR2 FQNEAQ (reference sequence). The V end lost 2 bases, the J end lost 3 bases, and 5 bases lay between the germline ends. The CDR3 extends over 13 amino acids. This CDR3 reads CASSLSVNQPQHF. For the CDR3, the DNA is TGTGCCAGCAGCTTATCAGTCAATCAGCCCCAGCATTTT.

As to this clone: Its ends do not fully match the called genes, so a read error is possible. This same CDR3 is encoded by further DNA sequences in the sample. This chain joins TRBV27 and TRBJ2-1; no clear D. The V gene's germline CDR1 is MNHEY and CDR2 SMNVEV (reference sequence). This CDR3 region has 15 residues. CDR3 loop: CASSQAYSSYNEQFF. The DNA of the CDR3 is TGTGCCAGCAGTCAGGCGTACAGCTCCTACAACGAGCAGTTCTTC.